Listed here is a single TCR beta chain. Its matching antigen is unknown. The entry originates in a study of T-cell memory formation after mild COVID-19. General study findings and limits: CD4+ bias marked clones expanding day 15 to 37, unlike balanced contracting clones. CD4+ contracting clones lay mainly in CM and EM, CD8+ ones in EMRA.

Germline V gene data show CDR1 as LGHNA and CDR2 as YNFKEQ. Trimming cost V 3 bases and J 4 bases; bases outside gene matches: 11. This CDR3 region has 16 residues. TCRdb itself ran the 5' RACE reads through MiXCR, one entry per CDR3 protein. The profile shows approximately 300,000 distinct CDR3 sequences, roughly a fifth of them singletons. Sequencing was done on a sample of PBMCs or a T cell subset sorted from them (not recorded which). The sequence derives from a man younger than 35 who had mild COVID-19 (a few samples of this study predate the infection). Cell type and time point are not known. The rearrangement links TRBV4-2 to TRBJ2-7; the match to TRBD1 covers 8 bases. CDR3 loop: CASSHNAQGGRYEQYF. DNA for the CDR3: TGTGCCAGCAGCCACAATGCACAGGGGGGCCGGTACGAGCAGTACTTC.